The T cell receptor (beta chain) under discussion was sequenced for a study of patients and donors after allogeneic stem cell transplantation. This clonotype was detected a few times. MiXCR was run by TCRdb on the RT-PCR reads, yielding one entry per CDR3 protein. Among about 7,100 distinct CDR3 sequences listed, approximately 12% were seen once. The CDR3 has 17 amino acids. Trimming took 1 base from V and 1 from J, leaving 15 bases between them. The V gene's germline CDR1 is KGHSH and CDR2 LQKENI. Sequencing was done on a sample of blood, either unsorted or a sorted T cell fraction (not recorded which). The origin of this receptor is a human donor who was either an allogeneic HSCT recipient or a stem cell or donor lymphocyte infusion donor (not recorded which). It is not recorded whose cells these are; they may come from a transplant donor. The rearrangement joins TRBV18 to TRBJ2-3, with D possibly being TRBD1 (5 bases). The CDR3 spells CASSPQLWGDGTDTQYF. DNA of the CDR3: TGTGCCAGCTCACCACAACTATGGGGCGACGGCACAGATACGCAGTATTTT.